The 10 T cell receptor beta chains below were found in one sample sequenced in a study of cytomegalovirus exposure and HLA in healthy donors. PCR amplification relied on 60 Vbeta primers (plus 13 Jbeta primers). Repertoires were generated with immunoSEQ multiplex PCR, while TCRdb's copy carries only in-frame clones and drops some. The sample carries 200,000 or so clones, more than 60% recorded once. The sample was PBMCs. Source of these receptors: a young woman in good health and CMV-seropositive.

The genes are TRBV9 and TRBJ1-4; D remains unclear. The V gene's germline CDR1 is SGDLS and CDR2 YYNGEE. V dropped 4 bases and J dropped 8 bases, with 18 bases sitting between them. The CDR3 contains 15 residues. The CDR3: CASSFGPSGYEKLFF. CDR3 in DNA: TGTGCCAGCAGCTTCGGACCCAGCGGATACGAAAAACTGTTTTTT. The whole variable domain, filled in from reference TRBV9 and TRBJ1-4, reads DSGVTQTPKHLITATGQRVTLRCSPRSGDLSVYWYQQSLDQGLQFLIQYYNGEERAKGNILERFSAQQFPDLHSELNLSSLELGDSALYFCASSFGPSGYEKLFFGSGTQLSVL.

The V and J genes are TRBV11-2 and TRBJ2-3, with 7 bases that match TRBD2. With 0 bases clipped from V and 2 bases from J, the junction kept 5 bases outside the gene matches. This CDR3 spans 16 amino acids. Per the germline V gene, CDR1 is SGHAT and CDR2 is FQNNGV. CDR3 amino acids: CASSLELLANTDTQYF. The CDR3 bases are TGTGCCAGCAGCTTAGAGTTACTAGCGAACACAGATACGCAGTATTTT. The whole variable domain, remainder taken from reference TRBV11-2 and TRBJ2-3, is EAGVAQSPRYKIIEKRQSVAFWCNPISGHATLYWYQQILGQGPKLLIQFQNNGVVDDSQLPKDRFSAERLKGVDSTLKIQPAKLEDSAVYLCASSLELLANTDTQYFGPGTRLTVL.

A word on this clone: The sample contains more than one DNA sequence encoding this CDR3. This chain joins TRBV18 and TRBJ2-3; 9 bases map to TRBD2. CDR1 KGHSH and CDR2 LQKENI come from the germline V gene. CDR3 size: 15 residues. Trimming cost V 5 bases and J 0 bases; bases outside gene matches: 3. The CDR3 reads CASSETSGSTDTQYF. The CDR3 DNA reads as TGTGCCAGCTCAGAGACTAGCGGTAGCACAGATACGCAGTATTTT.

This clone occurred once. The chain is built from TRBV7-9 and TRBJ1-2; the D gene is possibly TRBD1 (6 bases). This CDR3 comprises 14 residues. Germline V gene data show CDR1 as SEHNR and CDR2 as FQNEAQ (reference sequence). V shed 2 bases and J shed 8 bases, with 15 bases lying between them. CDR3 sequence (DNA): TGTGCCAGCAGCTTAACACAGGGTTTAGACGGCTACACCTTC. Protein: CASSLTQGLDGYTF.

The gene calls are TRBV5-1 and TRBJ2-1; 10 bases are shared with TRBD2. This CDR3 is built from 17 residues. Germline loops: CDR1 SGHRS, CDR2 YFSETQ. J gave up 0 bases and V 0 bases, and 3 bases lay outside the gene matches. Here the CDR3 reads CASSLVPSGSSYNEQFF. DNA of the CDR3: TGCGCCAGCAGCTTGGTACCTAGCGGGAGCTCCTACAATGAGCAGTTCTTC.

This chain connects TRBV19 to TRBJ2-5; 9 nucleotides match TRBD2. Trimming cost V 3 bases and J 2 bases; bases outside gene matches: 4. CDR1 is LNHDA, CDR2 SQIVND, per germline (reference sequence). The CDR3 is 15 amino acids. The CDR3 DNA is TGTGCCAGTAGTATCCCTAGCGGGATTCAAGAGACCCAGTACTTC. Translation gives CASSIPSGIQETQYF.

A note on this clone: The junction differs from germline at one of its ends, possibly a read error. The chain recombines TRBV4-1 with TRBJ2-3; 11 bases are a match to TRBD2. This CDR3 is built from 18 residues. Germline V gene lookup returns CDR1 MGHRA and CDR2 YSYEKL. The CDR3 DNA follows: TGCGCCAACAGCCCGTACCGCGTACTAGCGGGAGTAGCAGATACGCAGTATTTT. Amino acids: CANSPYRVLAGVADTQYF.

J is TRBJ2-3 and V is TRBV25-1, with D possibly TRBD2 on 5 matching bases. The length of the CDR3 is 16 residues. Per the germline V gene, CDR1 is MGHDK and CDR2 is SYGVNS. Trimming took 7 bases from V and 4 from J, leaving 21 bases between them. The CDR3 coding sequence is TGTGCCAGCACCCCCAATGGTGGGAGTCGCGCAGATACGCAGTATTTT. Translated, it gives CASTPNGGSRADTQYF.

This clone was seen only a few times. This chain links TRBV5-1 with TRBJ1-1; D is undetermined. This CDR3 has 15 amino acids. Germline CDR1 reads SGHRS; CDR2 reads YFSETQ. The germline V and J ends were trimmed by 1 base and 0 bases, with 10 bases remaining between them. CDR3 protein: CASSLYGEMNTEAFF. The CDR3 DNA follows: TGCGCCAGCAGCTTGTATGGAGAAATGAACACTGAAGCTTTCTTT.

The rearrangement joins TRBV4-3 to TRBJ2-5, with 9 bases aligning to TRBD2. V gave up 0 bases and J gave up 5 bases; unmatched junction bases: 10. The germline CDR1 and CDR2 sequences are LGHNA and YSLEER. This CDR3 is built from 17 residues. The CDR3: CASSQDRGSGSSETQYF. The CDR3 region has the DNA TGCGCCAGCAGCCAAGATCGGGGTAGCGGGAGTAGTGAGACCCAGTACTTC.